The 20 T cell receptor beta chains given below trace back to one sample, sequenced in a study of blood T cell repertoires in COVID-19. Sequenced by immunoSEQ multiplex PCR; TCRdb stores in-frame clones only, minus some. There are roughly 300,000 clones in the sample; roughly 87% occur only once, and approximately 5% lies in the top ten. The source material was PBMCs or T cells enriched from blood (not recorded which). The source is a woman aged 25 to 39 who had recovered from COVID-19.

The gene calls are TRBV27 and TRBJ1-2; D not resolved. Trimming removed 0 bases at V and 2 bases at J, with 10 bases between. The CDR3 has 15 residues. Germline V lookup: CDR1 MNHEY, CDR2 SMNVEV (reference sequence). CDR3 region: CASSLSMAGNYGYTF. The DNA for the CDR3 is TGTGCCAGCAGTTTATCGATGGCGGGGAACTATGGCTACACCTTC.

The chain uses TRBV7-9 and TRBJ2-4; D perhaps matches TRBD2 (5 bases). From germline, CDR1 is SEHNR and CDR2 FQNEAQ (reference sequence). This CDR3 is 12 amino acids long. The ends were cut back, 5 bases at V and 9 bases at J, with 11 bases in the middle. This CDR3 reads CASSLDGGIQYF. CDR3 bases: TGTGCCAGCAGCCTCGACGGAGGCATTCAGTACTTC.

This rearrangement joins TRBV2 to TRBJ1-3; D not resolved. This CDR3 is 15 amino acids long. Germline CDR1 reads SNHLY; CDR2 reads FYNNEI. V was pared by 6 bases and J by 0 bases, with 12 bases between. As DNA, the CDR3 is TGTGCCAGCAGCCCCGACACGCACTCTGGAAACACCATATATTTT. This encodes CASSPDTHSGNTIYF.

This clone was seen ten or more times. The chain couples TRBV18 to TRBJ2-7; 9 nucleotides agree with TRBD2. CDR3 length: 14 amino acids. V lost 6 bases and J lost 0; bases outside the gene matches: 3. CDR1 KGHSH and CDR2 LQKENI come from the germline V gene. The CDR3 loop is CASSLAGYSYEQYF. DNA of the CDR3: TGTGCCAGCTCGCTAGCGGGGTACTCCTACGAGCAGTACTTC.

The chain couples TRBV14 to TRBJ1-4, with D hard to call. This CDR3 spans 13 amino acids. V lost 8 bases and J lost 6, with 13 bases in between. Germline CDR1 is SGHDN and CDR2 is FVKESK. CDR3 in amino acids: CASAGKDYEKLFF. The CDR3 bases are TGTGCCAGCGCCGGGAAGGATTATGAAAAACTGTTTTTT.

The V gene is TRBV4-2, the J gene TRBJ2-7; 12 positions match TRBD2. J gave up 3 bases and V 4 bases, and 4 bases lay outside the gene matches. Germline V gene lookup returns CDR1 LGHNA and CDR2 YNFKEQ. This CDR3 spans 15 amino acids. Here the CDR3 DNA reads TGTGCCAGCAGCCCGACTAGCGGGGGTGTCTACGAGCAGTACTTC. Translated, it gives CASSPTSGGVYEQYF.

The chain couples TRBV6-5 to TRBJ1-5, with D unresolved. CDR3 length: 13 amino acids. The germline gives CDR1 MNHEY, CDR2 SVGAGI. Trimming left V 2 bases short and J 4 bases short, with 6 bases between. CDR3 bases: TGTGCCAGCAGTTACAATCGGAATCAGCCCCAGCATTTT. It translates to CASSYNRNQPQHF.

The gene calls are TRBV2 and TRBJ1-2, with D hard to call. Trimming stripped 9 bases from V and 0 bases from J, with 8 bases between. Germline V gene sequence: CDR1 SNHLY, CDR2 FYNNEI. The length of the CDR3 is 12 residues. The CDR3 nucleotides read TGTGCCAGTGACATTTCTAACTATGGCTACACCTTC. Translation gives CASDISNYGYTF.

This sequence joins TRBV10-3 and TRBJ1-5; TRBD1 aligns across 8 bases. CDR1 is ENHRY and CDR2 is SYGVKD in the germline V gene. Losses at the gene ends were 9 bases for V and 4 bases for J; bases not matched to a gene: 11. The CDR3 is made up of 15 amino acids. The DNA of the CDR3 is TGTGCCATAGCCGGGACAGGTGAAATTAATCAGCCCCAGCATTTT. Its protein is CAIAGTGEINQPQHF.

The CDR3 DNA follows: TGTGCCAGCAGAGAGACCTCGGGGGAAGCTTTCTTT. Translating gives CASRETSGEAFF. The rearrangement uses TRBV6-5 and TRBJ1-1; D uncertain. V lost 6 bases to trimming and J lost 8 bases, with 13 bases between them. The CDR3 totals 12 residues. Germline CDR1 reads MNHEY; CDR2 reads SVGAGI.

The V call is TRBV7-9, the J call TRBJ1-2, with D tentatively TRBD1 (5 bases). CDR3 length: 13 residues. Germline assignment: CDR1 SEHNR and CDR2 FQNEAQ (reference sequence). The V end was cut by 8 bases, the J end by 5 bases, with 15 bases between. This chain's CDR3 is CASRRGMGYGYTF. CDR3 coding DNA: TGTGCCAGCCGTCGGGGGATGGGGTATGGCTACACCTTC.

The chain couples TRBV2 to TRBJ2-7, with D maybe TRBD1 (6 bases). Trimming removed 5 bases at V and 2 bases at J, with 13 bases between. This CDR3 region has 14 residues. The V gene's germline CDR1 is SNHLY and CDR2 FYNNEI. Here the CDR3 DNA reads TGTGCCAGCAGTCCACGGACAGTTGCCTACGAGCAGTACTTC. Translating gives CASSPRTVAYEQYF.

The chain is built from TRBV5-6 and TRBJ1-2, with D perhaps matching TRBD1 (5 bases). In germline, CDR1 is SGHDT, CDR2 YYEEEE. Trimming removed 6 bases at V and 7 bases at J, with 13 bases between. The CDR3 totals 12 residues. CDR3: CASTLWGVGYTF. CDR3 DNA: TGTGCCAGCACCCTGTGGGGGGTTGGCTACACCTTC.

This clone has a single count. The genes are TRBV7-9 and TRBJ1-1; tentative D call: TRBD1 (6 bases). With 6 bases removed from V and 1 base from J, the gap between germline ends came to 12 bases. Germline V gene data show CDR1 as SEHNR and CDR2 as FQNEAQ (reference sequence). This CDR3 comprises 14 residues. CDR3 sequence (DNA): TGTGCCAGCAGTCGAACAGGGTCGAACACTGAAGCTTTCTTT. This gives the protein CASSRTGSNTEAFF.

The CDR3 DNA sequence: TGTGCCAGCAGCTTCGCGGGGAGCACTGAAGCTTTCTTT. Translation: CASSFAGSTEAFF. V is TRBV7-3 and J is TRBJ1-1; D gene unclear. Germline lookup yields CDR1 SGHTA and CDR2 FQGTGA. V lost 3 bases, J lost 4 bases, and 9 bases lay in between. This CDR3 is built from 13 residues.

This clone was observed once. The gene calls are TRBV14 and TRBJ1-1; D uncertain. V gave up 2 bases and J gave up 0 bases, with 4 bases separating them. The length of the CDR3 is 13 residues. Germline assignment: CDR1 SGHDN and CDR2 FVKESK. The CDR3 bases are TGTGCCAGCAGCCAATCATTGAACACTGAAGCTTTCTTT. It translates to CASSQSLNTEAFF. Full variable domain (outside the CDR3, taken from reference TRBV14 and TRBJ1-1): EAGVTQFPSHSVIEKGQTVTLRCDPISGHDNLYWYRRVMGKEIKFLLHFVKESKQDESGMPNNRFLAERTGGTYSTLKVQPAELEDSGVYFCASSQSLNTEAFFGQGTRLTVV.

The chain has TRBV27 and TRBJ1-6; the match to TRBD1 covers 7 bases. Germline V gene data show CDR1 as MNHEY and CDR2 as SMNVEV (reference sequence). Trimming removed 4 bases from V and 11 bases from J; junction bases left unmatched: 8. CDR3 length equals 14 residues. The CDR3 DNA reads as TGTGCCAGCAGTTGGGGCCAGGGGGTACCACCCCTCCACTTT. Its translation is CASSWGQGVPPLHF.

The CDR3 protein is CASTQGGNQPQHF. CDR3 nucleotides: TGTGCCAGCACCCAGGGTGGCAATCAGCCCCAGCATTTT. The V and J genes are TRBV2 and TRBJ1-5, with D maybe TRBD1 (5 bases). The CDR3 has 13 amino acids. The V end lost 7 bases, the J end lost 2 bases, and 9 bases lay between the germline ends. CDR1 is SNHLY, CDR2 FYNNEI, per germline.

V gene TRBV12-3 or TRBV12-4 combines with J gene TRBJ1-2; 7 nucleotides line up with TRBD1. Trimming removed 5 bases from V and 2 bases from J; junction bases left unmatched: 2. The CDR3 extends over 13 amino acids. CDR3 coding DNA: TGTGCCAGCAGTAAGACAGGGAACTATGGCTACACCTTC. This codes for CASSKTGNYGYTF.

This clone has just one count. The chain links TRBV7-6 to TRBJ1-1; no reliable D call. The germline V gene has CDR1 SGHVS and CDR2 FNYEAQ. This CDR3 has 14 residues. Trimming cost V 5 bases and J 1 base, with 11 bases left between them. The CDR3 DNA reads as TGTGCCAGCAGCCCAGCGACCACGAACACTGAAGCTTTCTTT. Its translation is CASSPATTNTEAFF.